This TCR beta chain came from a study of blood T cell repertoires in COVID-19. Methods used by the authors: Amplification with reference gene primers provided the estimates of nucleated cell counts. TCRdb's copy holds only in-frame clones and misses some; the assay was immunoSEQ multiplex PCR. V, J and clone size reflect that table, while D and trimming were determined from the DNA. The sample lists 120,000 or so clones, 70% to 85% occurring once. CDR1 is LGHNA and CDR2 is YSLEER in the germline V gene. V was clipped by 3 bases and J by 6 bases; unmatched bases: 7. The CDR3 contains 14 residues. This receptor was obtained from a woman in her seventies with acute or convalescent COVID-19. The genes are TRBV4-3 and TRBJ1-2, with 7 bases matching TRBD1. Sequencing was carried out using peripheral blood. The CDR3 DNA reads as TGCGCCAGCAGCCAGGAGATAGGGGGCCATGGCTACACCTTC. Protein: CASSQEIGGHGYTF.